Following are 2 T cell receptor beta chains from one sample sequenced in a study of blood T cell repertoires in COVID-19. Method: immunoSEQ multiplex PCR; TCRdb's copy keeps in-frame clones and lacks some. The sample has approximately 360,000 clones; around 91% are singletons. The sample comprised peripheral blood. The origin of the receptors is a man younger than 30 with active or convalescent COVID-19.

The genes are TRBV5-8 and TRBJ1-5, with D unclear. The ends were cut back, 3 bases at V and 5 bases at J, with 6 bases in the middle. This CDR3 region has 12 residues. CDR1 SGHTS and CDR2 YDEGEE come from the germline V gene. The CDR3 spells CASSYGDQPQHF. CDR3 bases: TGTGCCAGCAGCTACGGGGATCAGCCCCAGCATTTT. Variable domain in full (rest from reference TRBV5-8 and TRBJ1-5): EAGVTQSPTHLIKTRGQQATLRCSPISGHTSVYWYQQALGLGLQFLLWYDEGEERNRGNFPPRFSGRQFPNYSSELNVNALELEDSALYLCASSYGDQPQHFGDGTRLSIL.

This sequence joins TRBV9 and TRBJ1-5, with D perhaps matching TRBD1 (6 bases). CDR3 length: 15 residues. CDR1 and CDR2 from the germline V gene are SGDLS and YYNGEE. The V gene lost 5 bases and the J gene lost 6 bases, with 18 bases spanning the gap. For the CDR3, the DNA is TGTGCCAGCAGTAAAACAGGGTGGAAGGGTCAGCCCCAGCATTTT. Translation gives CASSKTGWKGQPQHF.